These 31 T cell receptor beta chains share one sample of origin, sequenced in a study (dated by TCRdb to 2015 to 2017). Preparation of the library involved 5' RACE. The sequencer listed for this sample is Illumina MiSeq. In-frame beta chains were kept once TCRdb had trimmed the public reads at Q25 with fastp and called clones with MiXCR. Every entry covers one CDR3 protein and lists the most common genes and DNA from its rows. This sample has 5,000 to 6,500 distinct CDR3 sequences in its table, and approximately 59% of those were observed once. The top ten hold around 4% of the sample. The sequenced material came from tumor-infiltrating memory CD4+ T cells sorted from the breast tumor. Sample cell subset or site, as interpreted from the label and publication: memory CD4+ T cells, CD4+CD45RO+CD25-. The receptor set was obtained from a female donor with breast cancer.

This clonotype appeared a few times. The rearrangement joins TRBV29-1 to TRBJ2-5, with 7 bases matching TRBD1. The germline V gene has CDR1 SQVTM and CDR2 ANQGSEA. The CDR3 sequence is 14 residues long. The V segment lost 3 bases and the J segment 5 bases; nucleotides outside the gene matches: 9. CDR3 residues: CSVDEGQYFETQYF. CDR3 sequence (DNA): TGCAGCGTTGACGAGGGACAGTACTTTGAGACCCAGTACTTC.

The genes are TRBV5-1 and TRBJ2-3, with 9 bases matching TRBD1. CDR1 is SGHRS and CDR2 is YFSETQ in the germline V gene. The CDR3 covers 15 residues. Unmatched junction bases numbered 10, after V lost 4 bases and J lost 7 bases. CDR3 sequence: CASSPGDRALHTQYF. The CDR3, as DNA: TGCGCCAGCAGCCCAGGGGACAGGGCTCTTCATACGCAGTATTTT.

The J gene is TRBJ2-7, the V gene TRBV14; a possible D gene is TRBD2 (5 bases). This CDR3 is 14 amino acids long. CDR1 is SGHDN and CDR2 is FVKESK in the germline V gene. Trimming removed 1 base from V and 9 bases from J, with 16 bases in between. The CDR3 is CASSQGLTAGGQYF. The CDR3 DNA sequence: TGTGCCAGCAGCCAAGGGCTGACGGCCGGAGGGCAGTACTTC.

This chain joins TRBV20-1 and TRBJ2-1, with 11 bases fitting TRBD1. This CDR3 region has 15 residues. With V trimmed by 6 bases and J by 10 bases, 14 bases remained unmatched. CDR1 DFQATT and CDR2 SNEGSKA come from the germline V gene (reference sequence). DNA for the CDR3: TGCAGTGCCGACTCTAGGACAGGGGGCAAATACGAGCAGTTCTTC. Translating gives CSADSRTGGKYEQFF.

This clonotype rates as medium-sized (0.01 to 0.1%). The chain joins TRBV20-1 to TRBJ1-3; D is undetermined. The germline V gene encodes CDR1 DFQATT and CDR2 SNEGSKA (reference sequence). Trimming took off 4 bases at V and 1 base at J, with 8 bases between the two ends. The CDR3 consists of 13 residues. This CDR3 reads CSATRLSGNTIYF. CDR3 DNA: TGCAGTGCTACCAGACTATCTGGAAACACCATATATTTT.

The chain employs TRBV7-2 and TRBJ2-4; TRBD1 aligns across 8 bases. The V and J ends lost 5 bases and 6 bases, in that order; junction bases with no gene match: 9. The germline CDR1 and CDR2 sequences are SGHTA and FQGNSA. The CDR3 covers 15 residues. The DNA for the CDR3 is TGTGCCAGCAGCCAAACAGGGGGACGGGGAAACATTCAGTACTTC. Its translation is CASSQTGGRGNIQYF.

The CDR3 is CASSLDGSLKPQHF. CDR3 nucleotides: TGTGCCAGCAGCTTAGATGGCAGCCTAAAGCCCCAGCATTTT. This chain connects TRBV7-9 to TRBJ1-5, with D unresolved. V was trimmed by 1 base and J by 8 bases, leaving 12 bases between them. Germline loops: CDR1 SEHNR, CDR2 FQNEAQ (reference sequence). This CDR3 contains 14 residues.

The CDR3: CASSLWGYEQYF. The CDR3 region has the DNA TGCGCCAGCAGCTTGTGGGGCTACGAGCAGTACTTC. V usage is TRBV5-1 and J usage is TRBJ2-7; D remains unclear. Germline CDR1 and CDR2: SGHRS and YFSETQ. CDR3 length: 12 amino acids. Trimming took off 1 base at V and 3 bases at J, with 5 bases between the two ends.

The rearrangement links TRBV5-1 to TRBJ1-1, with TRBD1 as a possible D gene (6 bases). The V and J ends lost 4 bases and 1 base respectively, with 11 bases between them. The V gene's germline CDR1 is SGHRS and CDR2 YFSETQ. The CDR3 is made up of 14 amino acids. CDR3 sequence (DNA): TGCGCCAGCAGCCCCGGGACAACGAACACTGAAGCTTTCTTT. This codes for CASSPGTTNTEAFF.

The chain employs TRBV12-3 or TRBV12-4 and TRBJ2-1; 9 positions match TRBD2. The CDR3 extends over 14 amino acids. Trimming cost V 2 bases and J 10 bases; bases outside gene matches: 6. The CDR3 loop is CASSLLASGKEQFF. CDR3 DNA sequence: TGTGCCAGCAGTTTACTGGCTAGCGGGAAAGAGCAGTTCTTC.

This clonotype turned up a few times. V is TRBV4-2 and J is TRBJ2-7; D is possibly TRBD2 (6 bases). The CDR3 contains 16 residues. V was shortened by 0 bases and J by 6 bases, with 18 bases between the two germline ends. Germline CDR1 reads LGHNA; CDR2 reads YNFKEQ. CDR3 protein: CASSQDMAAGGGEQYF. In DNA form, the CDR3 reads TGTGCCAGCAGCCAAGATATGGCGGCCGGGGGTGGCGAGCAGTACTTC.

This clonotype has a single count. The chain is built from TRBV7-9 and TRBJ2-1; D unresolved. CDR1 is SEHNR and CDR2 is FQNEAQ in the germline V gene (reference sequence). V was clipped by 0 bases and J by 1 base, with 10 bases between them. There are 16 residues in the CDR3. The CDR3 protein is CASSLAWSPSYNEQFF. The CDR3 DNA is TGTGCCAGCAGCTTAGCTTGGAGTCCTTCCTACAATGAGCAGTTCTTC.

This rearrangement joins TRBV5-1 to TRBJ2-5; 12 nucleotides match TRBD2. V shed 0 bases and J 4 bases; nucleotides not matched to a gene: 1. The CDR3 totals 15 residues. CDR1 SGHRS and CDR2 YFSETQ come from the germline V gene. The CDR3 loop is CASSLGLAGAETQYF. The CDR3 bases are TGCGCCAGCAGCTTGGGACTAGCGGGAGCAGAGACCCAGTACTTC. Filled out from reference TRBV5-1 and TRBJ2-5, the complete variable domain reads KAGVTQTPRYLIKTRGQQVTLSCSPISGHRSVSWYQQTPGQGLQFLFEYFSETQRNKGNFPGRFSGRQFSNSRSEMNVSTLELGDSALYLCASSLGLAGAETQYFGPGTRLLVL.

The V gene is TRBV7-2, the J gene TRBJ2-5; 8 nucleotides align to TRBD2. The CDR3 runs 15 residues. The J segment lost 3 bases and the V segment lost 2 bases, leaving 5 bases of the junction unmatched. Germline assignment: CDR1 SGHTA and CDR2 FQGNSA. The DNA for the CDR3 is TGTGCCAGCAGCTTAACGGTGCGGGGGGAAGAGACCCAGTACTTC. Translation: CASSLTVRGEETQYF.

In DNA form, the CDR3 reads TGTGCCAGCACTGCGGAGAACACTGAAGCTTTCTTT. As protein: CASTAENTEAFF. This rearrangement joins TRBV2 to TRBJ1-1, with D hard to call. The V end was cut by 7 bases, the J end by 1 base, with 7 bases between. CDR3 length: 12 residues. Germline lookup yields CDR1 SNHLY and CDR2 FYNNEI.

The table lists this clonotype with a few counts. The rearrangement uses TRBV11-3 and TRBJ1-2, with TRBD1 as a possible D gene (6 bases). The CDR3 covers 17 residues. V was trimmed by 0 bases and J by 4 bases, leaving 18 bases between them. Germline assignment: CDR1 SGHNT and CDR2 YENEEA. The CDR3 DNA follows: TGTGCCAGCAGCTTAGATTCGAACCAGGGGAACAGCTATGGCTACACCTTC. Its translation is CASSLDSNQGNSYGYTF.

DNA of the CDR3: TGTGCCAGGCTAAGACTTAAGGACCAGAGGGGGTCCGAGAGCTATCCCTACGAGCAGTACTTC. Its translation: CARLRLKDQRGSESYPYEQYF. The chain couples TRBV12-3 or TRBV12-4 to TRBJ2-7, with a tentative D call TRBD1 (6 bases). The CDR3 runs to 21 residues. V lost 9 bases to trimming and J lost 2 bases, with 38 bases between them.

This clonotype was detected a few times. V gene TRBV6-5 combines with J gene TRBJ1-3; no definite D call. Trimming took 2 bases from V and 0 from J, leaving 5 bases between them. The CDR3 contains 14 residues. Germline-derived CDR1 and CDR2 are MNHEY and SVGAGI. This CDR3 reads CASSYMSSGNTIYF. CDR3 in DNA: TGTGCCAGCAGTTACATGAGCTCTGGAAACACCATATATTTT.

About this clonotype itself: Relative to the germline gene, one junction end is altered; a read error may explain this. The chain joins TRBV10-3 to TRBJ2-6, with D possibly being TRBD1 or TRBD2 (5 bases each). Germline assignment: CDR1 ENHRY and CDR2 SYGVKD. This CDR3 is built from 14 residues. The CDR3 DNA reads as TGTGCCATTAAGACGGACTCTGGGGCCAACGTCCTGGCTTTC. It is translated as CAIKTDSGANVLAF.

The chain is built from TRBV12-3 or TRBV12-4 and TRBJ2-7; tentatively, D is TRBD2 (6 bases). This CDR3 has 14 residues. Trimming left V 0 bases short and J 4 bases short, with 10 bases between. In nucleotides, the CDR3 is TGTGCCAGCAGTTTAGCGTTGGGGGGATACGAGCAGTACTTC. Amino acid sequence: CASSLALGGYEQYF.

Worth noting for this clonotype: Germline and junction disagree at one end, which may indicate a read error. The chain couples TRBV12-3 or TRBV12-4 to TRBJ2-7, with D possibly being TRBD1 (7 bases). This CDR3 comprises 12 residues. The CDR3 DNA is TGTGCCAGCAGCAGGGGGGCGTACGGGCAGTACTTC. Translation gives CASSRGAYGQYF.

This clonotype was picked up a small number of times. The chain carries TRBV5-1 and TRBJ1-6; D is unclear. This CDR3 contains 14 residues. V was clipped by 1 base and J by 10 bases, with 12 bases between them. Germline V CDR1 and CDR2: SGHRS, YFSETQ. The CDR3 region is CASSLTRPSSPLHF. The CDR3 DNA reads TGCGCCAGCAGCTTGACAAGGCCCTCATCACCCCTCCACTTT.

The CDR3 region is CASSPHRDRSSTDTQYF. The CDR3 DNA reads TGTGCCAGCAGCCCGCACCGGGACAGGTCTAGCACAGATACGCAGTATTTT. This chain joins TRBV11-3 and TRBJ2-3; 8 nucleotides match TRBD1. From germline, CDR1 is SGHNT and CDR2 YENEEA. This CDR3 has 17 amino acids. J lost 0 bases, V lost 5 bases, and 10 bases had no gene match.

The sample holds a few counts of this clonotype. The chain links TRBV6-5 to TRBJ1-1; no clear D gene. The CDR3 sequence is 14 residues long. Trimming shortened V by 8 bases and J by 1 base, and 14 bases separated the two germline ends. CDR1 MNHEY and CDR2 SVGAGI come from the germline V gene. The DNA for the CDR3 is TGTGCCAGCCAAAGATGGGAGGGGAACACTGAAGCTTTCTTT. It translates to CASQRWEGNTEAFF.

The chain couples TRBV5-1 to TRBJ2-7; unclear D gene. The V gene's germline CDR1 is SGHRS and CDR2 YFSETQ. Between the trimmed V and J ends, which lost 5 bases and 0 bases, there was a span of 24 bases. The CDR3 sequence is 18 residues long. The CDR3 is CASRPGGFVFSSSYEQYF. CDR3 DNA sequence: TGCGCCAGCAGACCCGGTGGGTTCGTGTTCTCCAGCTCCTACGAGCAGTACTTC.

The chain links TRBV15 to TRBJ1-5; weak D call: TRBD1 (5 bases). CDR3 length equals 14 residues. Trimming took off 5 bases at V and 2 bases at J, with 10 bases between the two ends. CDR1 and CDR2 (germline): LNHNV, YYDKDF (reference sequence). In DNA, the CDR3 is TGTGCCACCAGCCCCCAGACAGGCAATCAGCCCCAGCATTTT. Protein sequence: CATSPQTGNQPQHF.

The chain has TRBV15 and TRBJ2-7; 7 positions agree with TRBD2. CDR3 length: 15 residues. CDR1 is LNHNV, CDR2 YYDKDF, per germline (reference sequence). V was clipped by 0 bases and J by 2 bases; unmatched bases: 4. CDR3 loop: CATSRDGGRAYEQYF. The CDR3, as DNA: TGTGCCACCAGCAGAGATGGGGGGAGGGCCTACGAGCAGTACTTC.

The V call is TRBV6-5, the J call TRBJ2-7; TRBD1 matches 10 bases. Germline V gene data show CDR1 as MNHEY and CDR2 as SVGAGI. The V segment lost 0 bases and the J segment 10 bases; nucleotides outside the gene matches: 3. This CDR3 spans 13 amino acids. The DNA for the CDR3 is TGTGCCAGCAGTTACTCGACAGGGGGCCCTCAGTACTTC. Residues: CASSYSTGGPQYF.

This clonotype showed up just a few times. The V call is TRBV20-1, the J call TRBJ2-5; maybe TRBD2 (6 bases). The CDR3 covers 13 residues. Germline V gene data show CDR1 as DFQATT and CDR2 as SNEGSKA (reference sequence). V was trimmed by 2 bases and J by 4 bases, leaving 11 bases between them. DNA for the CDR3: TGCAGTGCTAGATCCGGGGGTGGAGAGACCCAGTACTTC. Its protein is CSARSGGGETQYF.

The chain employs TRBV18 and TRBJ1-3; D gene unclear. The CDR3 loop spans 16 amino acids. The V end was cut by 3 bases, the J end by 0 bases, with 12 bases between. Germline V lookup: CDR1 KGHSH, CDR2 LQKENI. The chain's CDR3 is CASSPSDGRSGNTIYF. The CDR3 nucleotides read TGTGCCAGCTCACCCTCGGACGGCCGCTCTGGAAACACCATATATTTT.

The chain uses TRBV20-1 and TRBJ2-5; weak D call: TRBD1 (6 bases). CDR1 is DFQATT, CDR2 SNEGSKA, per germline (reference sequence). Trimming took off 3 bases at V and 5 bases at J, with 13 bases between the two ends. The CDR3 extends over 13 amino acids. The CDR3 region has the DNA TGCAGTGCTAGCACAGGGACGGGGGAGACCCAGTACTTC. Its translation is CSASTGTGETQYF.